These 5 T cell receptor beta chains originate from one sample sequenced in a study of patients and donors after allogeneic stem cell transplantation. TCRdb re-derived calls from the RT-PCR reads in MiXCR, one entry per CDR3 protein. The sample shows about a million distinct CDR3 sequences, about 20% of them seen only once. The sequencing sample was made of blood, either unsorted or a sorted T cell fraction (not recorded which). The source is a human donor who was either an allogeneic HSCT recipient or a stem cell or donor lymphocyte infusion donor (not recorded which). It is not recorded whose cells these are; they may come from a transplant donor.

In its sample, this clonotype was seen a few times. The V call is TRBV4-2, the J call TRBJ2-7; possibly TRBD1 for D (6 bases). The germline gives CDR1 LGHNA, CDR2 YNFKEQ. The CDR3 runs to 15 residues. Trimming left V 4 bases short and J 7 bases short, with 20 bases between. CDR3 loop: CASSLSPTGSVEQYF. The CDR3 region has the DNA TGTGCCAGCAGCCTGAGCCCTACAGGGTCGGTGGAGCAGTACTTC.

This clonotype was detected only a few times. The chain uses TRBV5-6 and TRBJ2-7; a weak D match, TRBD1 (5 bases). Germline V gives CDR1 SGHDT, CDR2 YYEEEE. Trimming pared 5 bases from V and 0 bases from J, leaving 18 bases between. The CDR3 consists of 16 residues. DNA for the CDR3: TGTGCCAGCAGAAATCCTCCAGGGTCTAGCTCCTACGAGCAGTACTTC. This gives the protein CASRNPPGSSSYEQYF.

This sequence joins TRBV7-9 and TRBJ2-7; D is unresolved. The CDR3 has 13 residues. Trimming removed 4 bases from V and 7 bases from J, with 14 bases in between. Germline V gene lookup returns CDR1 SEHNR and CDR2 FQNEAQ (reference sequence). The CDR3 DNA reads TGTGCCAGCAGCTACCCCTTAAGAGAGGAGCAGTACTTC. It encodes CASSYPLREEQYF.

The chain links TRBV9 to TRBJ2-3; no clear D gene. Germline loops: CDR1 SGDLS, CDR2 YYNGEE. Trimming shortened V by 0 bases and J by 2 bases, and 13 bases separated the two germline ends. The CDR3 sequence is 16 residues long. The CDR3 DNA sequence: TGTGCCAGCAGCGTAGCGACAAAGACCAACACAGATACGCAGTATTTT. Its protein is CASSVATKTNTDTQYF.

The sample holds a few counts of this clonotype. The J gene is TRBJ2-3, the V gene TRBV7-6; 7 bases are shared with TRBD2. V lost 4 bases to trimming and J lost 3 bases; unmatched junction nucleotides: 10. This CDR3 is 16 amino acids long. In germline, CDR1 is SGHVS, CDR2 FNYEAQ. The CDR3 sequence: CASSSDFGGGTDTQYF. The CDR3 DNA reads as TGTGCCAGCAGCTCAGACTTCGGCGGGGGAACAGATACGCAGTATTTT.